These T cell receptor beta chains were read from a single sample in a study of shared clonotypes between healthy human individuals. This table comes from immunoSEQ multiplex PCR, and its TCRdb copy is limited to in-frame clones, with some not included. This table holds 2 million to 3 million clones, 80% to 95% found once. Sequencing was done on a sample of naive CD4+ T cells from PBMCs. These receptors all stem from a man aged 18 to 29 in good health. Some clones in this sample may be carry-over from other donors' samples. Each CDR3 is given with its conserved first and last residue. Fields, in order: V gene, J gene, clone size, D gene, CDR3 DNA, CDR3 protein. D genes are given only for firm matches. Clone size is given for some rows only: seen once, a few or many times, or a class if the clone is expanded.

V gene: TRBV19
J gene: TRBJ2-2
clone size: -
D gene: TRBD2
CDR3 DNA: TGTGCCAGCCACAAACTAGCGGGAGTGGGTACCGGGGAGCTGTTTTTT
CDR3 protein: CASHKLAGVGTGELFF

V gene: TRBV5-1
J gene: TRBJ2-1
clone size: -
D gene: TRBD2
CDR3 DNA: TGCGCCAGCAGCCGTCGGGCGGGAGGCAGTGAGCAGTTCTTC
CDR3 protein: CASSRRAGGSEQFF

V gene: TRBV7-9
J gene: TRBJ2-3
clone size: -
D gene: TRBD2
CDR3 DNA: TGTGCCAGCAGCTTAACTAGCGGCAGCACAGATACGCAGTATTTT
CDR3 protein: CASSLTSGSTDTQYF

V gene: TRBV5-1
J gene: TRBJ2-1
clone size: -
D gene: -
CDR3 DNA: TGCGCCAGCAGCTTGGTGGCTAGCGCCTACAATGAGCAGTTCTTC
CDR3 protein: CASSLVASAYNEQFF

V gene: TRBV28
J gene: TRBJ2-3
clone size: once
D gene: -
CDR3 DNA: TGTGCCAGCAGACCATCCGAGGGGGGAGCGGGTACGCAGTATTTT
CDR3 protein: CASRPSEGGAGTQYF

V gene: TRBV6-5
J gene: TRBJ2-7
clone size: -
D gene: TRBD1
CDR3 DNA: TGTGCCAGCAGACCTGGACAGGGGGGCTCCTACGAGCAGTACTTC
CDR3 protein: CASRPGQGGSYEQYF

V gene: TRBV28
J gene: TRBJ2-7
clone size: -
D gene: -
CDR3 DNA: TGTGCCAGCAGTTTCATGCGGGCGGTTAGCTCCTACGAGCAGTACTTC
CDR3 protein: CASSFMRAVSSYEQYF

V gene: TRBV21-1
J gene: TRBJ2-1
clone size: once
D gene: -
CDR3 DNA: -
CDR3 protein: CASSKVGSGSPGEQFF

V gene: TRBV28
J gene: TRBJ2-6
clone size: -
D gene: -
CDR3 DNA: TGTGCCAGCAGTTTCCCCAACTCTGGGGCCAACGTCCTGACTTTC
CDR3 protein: CASSFPNSGANVLTF

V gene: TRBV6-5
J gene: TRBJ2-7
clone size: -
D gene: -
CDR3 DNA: TGTGCCAGCAGTTACTCTGGGACCGGATTCTACGAGCAGTACTTC
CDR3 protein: CASSYSGTGFYEQYF

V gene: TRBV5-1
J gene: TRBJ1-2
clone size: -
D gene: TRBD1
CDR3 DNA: TGCGCCAGCAGCACGGGACAGGGTCTCGATGGCTACACCTTC
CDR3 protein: CASSTGQGLDGYTF

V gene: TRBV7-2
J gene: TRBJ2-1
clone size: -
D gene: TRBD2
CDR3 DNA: TGTGCCAGCAGCCCACCGGGACTAGCGGGAGTAGTTAGTGAGCAGTTCTTC
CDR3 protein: CASSPPGLAGVVSEQFF

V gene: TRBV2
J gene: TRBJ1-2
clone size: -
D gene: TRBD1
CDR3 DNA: TGTGCCAGCAGTTATACAGGGGGCCATGGCTACACCTTC
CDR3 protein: CASSYTGGHGYTF

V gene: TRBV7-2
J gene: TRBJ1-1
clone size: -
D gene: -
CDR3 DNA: TGTGCCAGCAGCTTCGGGGGAGGTACTGAAGCTTTCTTT
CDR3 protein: CASSFGGGTEAFF

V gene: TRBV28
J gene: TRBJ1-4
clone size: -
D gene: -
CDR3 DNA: TGTGCCAGCAGTTCTATGATAGGTGGGAGTGAAAAACTGTTTTTT
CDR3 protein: CASSSMIGGSEKLFF

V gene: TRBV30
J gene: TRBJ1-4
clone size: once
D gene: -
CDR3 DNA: TGTGCCTGGGGCCCCACTAATGAAAAACTGTTTTTT
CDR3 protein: CAWGPTNEKLFF

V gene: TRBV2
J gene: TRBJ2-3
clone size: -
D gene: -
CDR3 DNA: TGTGCCAGCCTTATGGTAGGGTCTACCGCAGATACGCAGTATTTT
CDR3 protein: CASLMVGSTADTQYF

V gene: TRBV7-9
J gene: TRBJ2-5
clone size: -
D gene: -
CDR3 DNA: TGTGCCAGCAGCCGCCTCCTCCAAGAGACCCAGTACTTC
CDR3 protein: CASSRLLQETQYF

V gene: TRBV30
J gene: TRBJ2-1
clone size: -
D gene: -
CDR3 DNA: TGTGCCTGGAGTGGGTTTTATGGCGTCTCTAAGGTTTCGTTCTTC
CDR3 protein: CAWSGFYGVSKVSFF

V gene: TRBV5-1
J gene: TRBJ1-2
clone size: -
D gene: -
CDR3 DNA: TGCGCCAGCAGCTTGGGGGGCGGAGGTAACTATGGCTACACCTTC
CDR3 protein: CASSLGGGGNYGYTF

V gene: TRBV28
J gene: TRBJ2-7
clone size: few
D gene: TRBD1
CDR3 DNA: TGTGCCAGCTTGGGCTCCGGGACAGGGACCTACGAGCAGTACTTC
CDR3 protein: CASLGSGTGTYEQYF

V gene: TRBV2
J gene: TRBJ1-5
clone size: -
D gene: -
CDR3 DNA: TGTGCCAGCAGGGAGCGGGGGCCCCCCCAGCATTTT
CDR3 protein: CASRERGPPQHF

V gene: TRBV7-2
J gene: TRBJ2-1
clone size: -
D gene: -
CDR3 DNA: TGTGCCAGCAGGCTCAGGGCAAGGGGCTCCTACAATGAGCAGTTCTTC
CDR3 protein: CASRLRARGSYNEQFF